This T cell receptor (beta chain) emerged from a study of monozygotic twins with inflammatory bowel disease. Total RNA, at roughly 3.5 ug, went into every TCR library. Amplification of TCRalpha and TCRbeta cDNA involved two nested PCRs that ran for approximately 16 and 10 cycles. TCRdb processed the 5' RACE reads again and assigns one entry to each CDR3 protein, with no DNA. Reported are approximately 140,000 distinct CDR3 sequences; the ten largest clones contain around 2.5%. Comments on this clonotype: The antigen is undetermined.

The CDR3 contains 14 residues. Germline values: CDR1 SNHLY, CDR2 FYNNEI. Notes on the study in general: For IBD patients, clonotypes shared with others were fewer than for healthy twins, especially with disease activity.

Sequencing was done on a sample of blood. The TCR originated in a human donor with ulcerative colitis or Crohn's disease, or a healthy co-twin of an affected twin (not recorded which). This rearrangement joins TRBV2 to TRBJ2-3; TCRdb returns TRBD1, unconfirmable since there is no DNA. The CDR3 reads CASSVGQGADTQYF. The full variable domain, in which reference TRBV2 and TRBJ2-3 provide the parts outside the CDR3, is EPEVTQTPSHQVTQMGQEVILRCVPISNHLYFYWYRQILGQKVEFLVSFYNNEISEKSEIFDDQFSVERPDGSNFTLKIRSTKLEDSAMYFCASSVGQGADTQYFGPGTRLTVL.